The 22 T cell receptor beta chains in this list originate from one sample, sequenced in a study of blood T cell repertoires in COVID-19. Clones were sequenced by immunoSEQ multiplex PCR, and TCRdb holds only the in-frame ones, with some missing. The table shows some 120,000 clones, with approximately 88% occurring only once. The sequenced sample consisted of peripheral blood. The source of these receptors is a woman aged 25-40 years who had recovered from COVID-19.

The chain employs TRBV9 and TRBJ2-4; no definite D call. Looked up from germline, CDR1 is SGDLS and CDR2 is YYNGEE. This CDR3 is built from 13 residues. V was cut by 3 bases and J by 5 bases, with 9 bases left in between. Here the CDR3 reads CASSDPPENIQYF. CDR3 nucleotide sequence: TGTGCCAGCAGCGACCCACCGGAAAACATTCAGTACTTC. Looking up the rest from reference TRBV9 and TRBJ2-4 gives the full variable domain: DSGVTQTPKHLITATGQRVTLRCSPRSGDLSVYWYQQSLDQGLQFLIQYYNGEERAKGNILERFSAQQFPDLHSELNLSSLELGDSALYFCASSDPPENIQYFGAGTRLSVL.

CDR3 DNA sequence: TGTGCCAGCAGAAGGGACAGGGACTACGAGCAGTACTTC. Residues: CASRRDRDYEQYF. The genes are TRBV2 and TRBJ2-7; 9 positions match TRBD1. The CDR3 has 13 amino acids. With 6 bases clipped from V and 3 bases from J, the junction kept 3 bases outside the gene matches. From germline, CDR1 is SNHLY and CDR2 FYNNEI. Based on the CDR3 plus reference TRBV2 and TRBJ2-7, the full variable domain is EPEVTQTPSHQVTQMGQEVILRCVPISNHLYFYWYRQILGQKVEFLVSFYNNEISEKSEIFDDQFSVERPDGSNFTLKIRSTKLEDSAMYFCASRRDRDYEQYFGPGTRLTVT.

In the case of this clone: Other DNA sequences of this sample code for an identical CDR3. The chain uses TRBV7-9 and TRBJ2-7; 9 bases match TRBD1. CDR1 SEHNR and CDR2 FQNEAQ come from the germline V gene (reference sequence). There are 14 residues in the CDR3. V lost 5 bases and J lost 2; bases outside the gene matches: 4. The CDR3 DNA reads TGTGCCAGCAGCCCCAGGACAGGGGCCTACGAGCAGTACTTC. Translation: CASSPRTGAYEQYF.

The V and J genes are TRBV3-1 (or the pseudogene TRBV3-2) and TRBJ1-2; D is undetermined. CDR1 is LGHDT and CDR2 is YNNKEL in the germline V gene (reference sequence). V was cut by 1 base and J by 0 bases, with 12 bases left in between. CDR3 length: 16 amino acids. This CDR3 is CASSQGSGYTNYGYTF. The DNA for the CDR3 is TGTGCCAGCAGCCAAGGTTCTGGTTACACTAACTATGGCTACACCTTC.

The chain is built from TRBV7-3 and TRBJ2-7, with a tentative D call TRBD2 (5 bases). The CDR3 extends over 13 amino acids. V was cut by 2 bases and J by 7 bases, with 12 bases left in between. Germline CDR1 is SGHTA and CDR2 is FQGTGA. The CDR3 is CASSLPGSREQYF. The CDR3 coding sequence is TGTGCCAGCAGCTTACCGGGGAGCCGGGAGCAGTACTTC. Based on the CDR3 plus reference TRBV7-3 and TRBJ2-7, the full variable domain is GAGVSQTPSNKVTEKGKYVELRCDPISGHTALYWYRQSLGQGPEFLIYFQGTGAADDSGLPNDRFFAVRPEGSVSTLKIQRTERGDSAVYLCASSLPGSREQYFGPGTRLTVT.

The gene calls are TRBV3-1 (or the pseudogene TRBV3-2) and TRBJ2-7; TRBD2 matches 14 bases. J lost 7 bases, V lost 3 bases, and 5 bases had no gene match. Germline CDR1 reads LGHDT; CDR2 reads YNNKEL (reference sequence). The CDR3 runs to 15 residues. CDR3 in amino acids: CASSQTSGGGSEQYF. CDR3 in DNA: TGTGCCAGCAGCCAGACTAGCGGGGGGGGGAGTGAGCAGTACTTC.

The V and J genes are TRBV29-1 and TRBJ2-2; D may be TRBD2 (5 bases). V lost 7 bases to trimming and J lost 5 bases, with 11 bases between them. Germline V gives CDR1 SQVTM, CDR2 ANQGSEA. This CDR3 has 12 residues. CDR3 in amino acids: CSAGGKTGELFF. CDR3 DNA sequence: TGCAGCGCCGGAGGTAAAACCGGGGAGCTGTTTTTT.

CDR3 amino acids: CASRPGQDQPQHF. The CDR3 DNA reads as TGTGCCAGCAGACCAGGACAAGATCAGCCCCAGCATTTT. The J gene is TRBJ1-5, the V gene TRBV12-3 or TRBV12-4; maybe TRBD1 (5 bases). This CDR3 is 13 amino acids long. The V end lost 6 bases, the J end lost 5 bases, and 11 bases lay between the germline ends.

V is TRBV7-9 and J is TRBJ1-4; 7 bases map to TRBD1. This CDR3 is built from 17 residues. CDR1 is SEHNR and CDR2 is FQNEAQ in the germline V gene (reference sequence). J lost 6 bases, V lost 6 bases, and 16 bases had no gene match. CDR3 sequence reads: CASSPRPTGDGDEKLFF. In nucleotides, the CDR3 is TGTGCCAGCAGTCCAAGACCAACAGGGGACGGGGATGAAAAACTGTTTTTT.

This sequence joins TRBV11-2 and TRBJ2-2; D not certain. V was clipped by 5 bases and J by 5 bases, with 9 bases between them. The CDR3 is 13 residues long. Per the germline V gene, CDR1 is SGHAT and CDR2 is FQNNGV. The CDR3, as DNA: TGTGCCAGCAGCCCCTCGAGGACCGGGGAGCTGTTTTTT. As protein: CASSPSRTGELFF.

V and J are TRBV11-2 and TRBJ2-7; perhaps TRBD1 as D (5 bases). Trimming stripped 3 bases from V and 2 bases from J, with 17 bases between. There are 16 residues in the CDR3. In germline, CDR1 is SGHAT, CDR2 FQNNGV. CDR3 residues: CASSFWGPDQTYEQYF. The CDR3 DNA sequence: TGTGCCAGCAGCTTTTGGGGCCCGGACCAGACCTACGAGCAGTACTTC.

This clone was found once. Its ends do not fully match the called genes, so a read error is possible. V and J are TRBV6-2 or TRBV6-3 and TRBJ2-4; 16 nucleotides agree with TRBD2. The CDR3 contains 19 residues. Looked up from germline, CDR1 is MNHEY and CDR2 is SVGEGT. CDR3 in DNA: TGTGCCAGCAGTGACTCCGGGACTAGCGGGGGGGCCGGGAAAAACATTCAGTACTTC. Its translation: CASSDSGTSGGAGKNIQYF.

V and J are TRBV25-1 and TRBJ1-4; 7 bases are a match to TRBD1. The CDR3 has 15 residues. CDR1 MGHDK and CDR2 SYGVNS come from the germline V gene. V lost 2 bases and J lost 10; bases outside the gene matches: 10. Written as DNA, the CDR3 is TGTGCCAGCAGTGAAGCGACAGGGCCATCTGGAAAACTGTTTTTT. Amino acids: CASSEATGPSGKLFF.

The chain combines TRBV7-9 with TRBJ1-1; D is uncertain. Germline V gives CDR1 SEHNR, CDR2 FQNEAQ (reference sequence). V lost 5 bases and J lost 0, with 7 bases in between. The CDR3 runs to 13 residues. The CDR3 coding sequence is TGTGCCAGCAGCGTCACAGTGAACACTGAAGCTTTCTTT. Amino acids: CASSVTVNTEAFF.

V usage is TRBV6-5 and J usage is TRBJ2-7; a weak D match, TRBD2 (6 bases). Germline V gives CDR1 MNHEY, CDR2 SVGAGI. Trimming removed 2 bases from V and 0 bases from J, with 11 bases in between. The CDR3 is 15 residues long. DNA of the CDR3: TGTGCCAGCAGTTACGGCGGGGTGAGCTCCTACGAGCAGTACTTC. It specifies CASSYGGVSSYEQYF.

V usage is TRBV5-1 and J usage is TRBJ2-2, with D tentatively TRBD1 (5 bases). The germline V gene has CDR1 SGHRS and CDR2 YFSETQ. The ends were cut back, 0 bases at V and 3 bases at J, with 9 bases in the middle. The CDR3 loop spans 15 amino acids. The DNA of the CDR3 is TGCGCCAGCAGCTTGGCCCTAGGGGACACCGGGGAGCTGTTTTTT. This translates into CASSLALGDTGELFF.

This chain joins TRBV6-6 and TRBJ2-2; the match to TRBD2 covers 8 bases. The CDR3 length is 20 residues. V shed 6 bases, J shed 1 base, and the junction held 19 bases outside the gene matches. Looked up from germline, CDR1 is MNHNY and CDR2 is SVGAGI (reference sequence). The CDR3 DNA reads as TGTGCCAGCAGCTCTTCGGGACGCCGGGGGGGGAGTCGGAACACCGGGGAGCTGTTTTTT. This gives the protein CASSSSGRRGGSRNTGELFF.

The chain carries TRBV7-8 and TRBJ1-5; D gene ambiguous. The length of the CDR3 is 14 residues. V was trimmed by 1 base and J by 3 bases, leaving 7 bases between them. Germline V lookup: CDR1 SGHVS, CDR2 FQNEAQ. The CDR3 here is CASSLDGLNQPQHF. Here the CDR3 DNA reads TGTGCCAGCAGCTTAGACGGTCTCAATCAGCCCCAGCATTTT. Drawing the rest from reference TRBV7-8 and TRBJ1-5, the complete variable domain is GAGVSQSPRYKVAKRGQDVALRCDPISGHVSLFWYQQALGQGPEFLTYFQNEAQLDKSGLPSDRFFAERPEGSVSTLKIQRTQQEDSAVYLCASSLDGLNQPQHFGDGTRLSIL.

This sequence joins TRBV5-5 and TRBJ1-1; D uncertain. Germline assignment: CDR1 SGHKS and CDR2 YYEKEE (reference sequence). V was pared by 2 bases and J by 2 bases, with 13 bases between. The CDR3 contains 15 residues. The CDR3 reads CASSFGVERNTEAFF. The CDR3 nucleotides read TGTGCCAGCAGCTTCGGGGTTGAGAGAAACACTGAAGCTTTCTTT.

Here the CDR3 DNA reads TGTGCCAGTAGTTTGGTTAGCGGTAGGTCTGGGATTGGGCAGTTCTTC. It yields the protein CASSLVSGRSGIGQFF. The chain carries TRBV19 and TRBJ2-1; a weak D match, TRBD2 (6 bases). Between the trimmed V and J ends, which lost 5 bases and 12 bases, there was a span of 26 bases. The germline V gene encodes CDR1 LNHDA and CDR2 SQIVND (reference sequence). This CDR3 has 16 residues.

The chain uses TRBV3-1 (or the pseudogene TRBV3-2) and TRBJ1-1, with 7 nucleotides matching TRBD1. CDR3 size: 17 residues. Losses at the gene ends were 4 bases for V and 1 base for J; bases not matched to a gene: 12. Germline assignment: CDR1 LGHDT and CDR2 YNNKEL (reference sequence). The CDR3 DNA reads as TGTGCCAGCAGCCTTGGAGCAGGGGGACACCGGAACACTGAAGCTTTCTTT. This translates into CASSLGAGGHRNTEAFF.

As DNA, the CDR3 is TGTGCCAGCACCCCGACAGTATCTGACTATGGCTACACCTTC. Its protein product is CASTPTVSDYGYTF. J is TRBJ1-2 and V is TRBV6-5; a weak D match, TRBD1 (5 bases). V lost 7 bases and J lost 3, with 15 bases in between. Germline V lookup: CDR1 MNHEY, CDR2 SVGAGI. The length of the CDR3 is 14 residues.